What follows describes a single T cell receptor beta chain. What it binds is not known. These data are taken from a study of shared clonotypes between healthy human individuals. At the level of the study: The donor group consisted of a couple of women and three men, aged 18 to 49.

This table comes from immunoSEQ multiplex PCR, and its TCRdb copy is limited to in-frame clones, with some not included. The table lists approximately 740,000 clones, under 80% of them singletons. Study observations and caveats: Across four donors, naive CD4 shared roughly 5%, naive CD8 approximately 3.5%, memory CD4 roughly 2.4%, memory CD8 about 0.4%. Compared with memory subsets, naive subsets generally had larger estimated richness. The small donor group covered limited genetic and exposure diversity.

The sequence came from a woman in her twenties or thirties in good health. The specimen sequenced was memory CD4+ T cells sorted from blood. Sample subset: CD45RA-negative fraction.

The CDR3 sequence: CASKTDVYGYTF. CDR3 DNA sequence: TGTGCCAGCAAGACGGACGTCTATGGCTACACCTTC. This chain uses TRBV6-1 with TRBJ1-2; D uncertain. Germline loops: CDR1 MNHNS, CDR2 SASEGT. V was trimmed by 7 bases and J by 4 bases, leaving 10 bases between them. CDR3 length equals 12 residues.